The rows below give T cell receptor beta chains drawn from one sample of a study of early T cells in non-severe SARS-CoV-2 infection. One entry per CDR3 protein results from TCRdb running MiXCR on the 5' RACE reads. The sample shows some 18,000 distinct CDR3 sequences, approximately 6.2% of them seen only once. Material for sequencing was whole blood. The receptors stem from an adult who was a healthcare worker with PCR-confirmed SARS-CoV-2 infection or an uninfected control (not recorded which). Each CDR3 is given with its conserved first and last residue. D genes are given only for firm matches. Clone size, where shown, is once, few, many, or a class for clones that have expanded.

clone_size,j_call,d_call,v_call,cdr3_aa,cdr3_nt
many,TRBJ2-5,NA,TRBV10-3,CAISDQGRETQYF,TGTGCCATCAGCGATCAGGGGAGAGAGACCCAGTACTTC
medium-sized,TRBJ2-1,TRBD1,TRBV4-2,CASSQDSDRGLHNEQFF,TGTGCCAGCAGCCAAGACTCGGACAGGGGACTTCACAATGAGCAGTTCTTC
NA,TRBJ2-3,TRBD2,TRBV5-1,CASSERAGGPGTDTQYF,TGCGCCAGCAGCGAGAGAGCGGGAGGGCCAGGCACAGATACGCAGTATTTT
many,TRBJ1-4,NA,TRBV27,CASTSAPNEKLFF,TGTGCCAGCACTTCTGCGCCTAATGAAAAACTGTTTTTT
many,TRBJ2-5,TRBD2,TRBV19,CASGAGGPETQYF,TGTGCCAGTGGAGCGGGAGGGCCGGAGACCCAGTACTTC
few,TRBJ2-5,NA,TRBV5-1,CASSIPSQQETQYF,TGCGCCAGCAGCATTCCCAGCCAACAAGAGACCCAGTACTTC
many,TRBJ2-2,NA,TRBV9,CASSVRMTGELFF,TGTGCCAGCAGCGTAAGGATGACCGGGGAGCTGTTTTTT
NA,TRBJ2-1,NA,TRBV29-1,CSVETYNEQFF,TGCAGCGTTGAAACTTACAATGAGCAGTTCTTC
many,TRBJ2-4,NA,TRBV7-8,CASSSTPTPDIQYF,TGTGCCAGCAGCTCCACCCCTACCCCTGACATTCAGTACTTC
medium-sized,TRBJ1-2,NA,TRBV20-1,CSAREGGQIYTRF,TGCAGTGCTAGAGAGGGTGGACAAATTTATACCCGATTC
many,TRBJ2-1,NA,TRBV12-3/TRBV12-4,CASSLGGNSYNEQFF,TGTGCCAGCAGTTTAGGGGGCAACTCCTACAATGAGCAGTTCTTC
many,TRBJ2-1,NA,TRBV11-1,CASSLAARRSTYNEQFF,TGTGCCAGCAGCTTAGCGGCGAGGCGGAGTACCTACAATGAGCAGTTCTTC
many,TRBJ1-2,NA,TRBV19,CASSISDFMRYGRGYTF,TGTGCCAGTAGTATCTCCGACTTCATGCGGTACGGACGTGGCTACACCTTC
many,TRBJ2-3,NA,TRBV10-3,CAISEMGSSTDTQYF,TGTGCCATCAGTGAAATGGGGTCGAGCACAGATACGCAGTATTTT